This TCR beta chain came from a study of control samples from healthy donors and cancer patients (dated by TCRdb to 2018 to 2020). The library was made by the immunoSEQ multiplex PCR assay. TCRdb carries this immuneACCESS record with in-frame sequences only. Its versions omit some clonotypes, under half of them owing to an unresolved V gene in the studies checked, with the rest unexplained. For this sample there are 170,000 or so clones; around 87% appear just once. The ten biggest clones cover roughly 1.5% of the sample. The CDR3 holds 17 amino acids from the cysteine to the phenylalanine. Only the CDR3 DNA is retained, 51 bases long and in frame from the first base. Cut back by 0 bases and 5 bases, the V and J ends lie 16 bases apart. Via the germline V gene, CDR1 is SGHVS and CDR2 FQNEAQ. Concerning this clone: Its antigen has not been determined. No much larger clone exists at a distance of one base, and base qualities are not known.

This TCR came from a woman between 45 and 60 years old in good health. The sample consisted of blood. The rearranged segments are TRBV7-8 and TRBJ2-2; perhaps TRBD2 is the D gene, with 5 bases matching. This receptor has the CDR3 CASSLARLASRTGELFF. The base sequence is TGTGCCAGCAGCTTAGCCCGCCTAGCTAGTAGAACCGGGGAGCTGTTTTTT.